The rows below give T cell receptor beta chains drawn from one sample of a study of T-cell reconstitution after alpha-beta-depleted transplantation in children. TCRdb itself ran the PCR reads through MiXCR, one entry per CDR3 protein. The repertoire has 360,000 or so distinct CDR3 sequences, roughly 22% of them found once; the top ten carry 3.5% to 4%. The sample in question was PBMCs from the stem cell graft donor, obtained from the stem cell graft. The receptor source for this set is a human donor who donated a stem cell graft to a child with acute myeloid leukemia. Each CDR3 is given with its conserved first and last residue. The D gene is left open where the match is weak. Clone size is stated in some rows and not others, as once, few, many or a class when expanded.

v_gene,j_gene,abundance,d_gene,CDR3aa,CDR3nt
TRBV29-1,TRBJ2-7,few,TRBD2,CSVEREGYEQYF,TGCAGCGTTGAACGGGAGGGCTACGAGCAGTACTTC
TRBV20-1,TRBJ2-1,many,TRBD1,CSAAGTGTNEQFF,TGCAGTGCCGCCGGGACAGGGACGAATGAGCAGTTCTTC
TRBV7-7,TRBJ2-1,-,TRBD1,CASSPGTGTIGEQFF,TGTGCCAGCAGTCCCGGGACAGGGACAATAGGGGAGCAGTTCTTC
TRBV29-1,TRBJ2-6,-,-,CSVPQVLTF,TGCAGCGTTCCCCAGGTCCTGACTTTC
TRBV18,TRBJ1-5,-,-,CASSERRRSGLNQPQHF,TGTGCCAGCTCAGAGAGGAGGCGTTCGGGACTTAATCAGCCCCAGCATTTT
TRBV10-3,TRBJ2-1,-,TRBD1,CAISPGQTYNEQFF,TGTGCCATCAGCCCGGGACAGACTTACAATGAGCAGTTCTTC
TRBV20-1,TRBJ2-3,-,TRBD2,CSALRIAGGPGTDTQYF,TGCAGTGCCCTCAGGATAGCGGGAGGGCCCGGCACAGATACGCAGTATTTT
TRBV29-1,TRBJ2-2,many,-,CSVEGVPDEANTGELFF,TGCAGCGTTGAAGGGGTCCCAGACGAGGCGAACACCGGGGAGCTGTTTTTT
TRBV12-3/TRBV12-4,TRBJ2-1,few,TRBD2,CASSLGREEGEQFF,TGTGCCAGCAGTTTAGGGCGGGAGGAAGGTGAGCAGTTCTTC
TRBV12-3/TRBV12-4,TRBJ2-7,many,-,CASSFQRAAYEQYF,TGTGCCAGCAGTTTCCAGCGGGCGGCCTACGAGCAGTACTTC
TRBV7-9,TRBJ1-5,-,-,CASSLGGTVNQPQHF,TGTGCCAGCAGCTTAGGGGGGACGGTCAATCAGCCCCAGCATTTT
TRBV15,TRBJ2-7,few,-,CATSRGRVGYEQYF,TGTGCCACCAGCAGAGGACGGGTGGGCTACGAGCAGTACTTC
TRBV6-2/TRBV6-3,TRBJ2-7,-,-,CASSYSESSYEQYF,TGTGCCAGCAGTTACTCGGAGTCCTCCTACGAGCAGTACTTC
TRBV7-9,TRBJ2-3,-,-,CASQTDTQYF,TGTGCCAGCCAGACAGATACGCAGTATTTT
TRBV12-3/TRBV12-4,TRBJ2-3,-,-,CASTLGGSGVTDTQYF,TGTGCCAGCACTCTGGGGGGTAGCGGAGTCACAGATACGCAGTATTTT
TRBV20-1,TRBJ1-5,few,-,CSASSSYSNQPQHF,TGCAGTGCGTCGAGCAGCTATAGCAATCAGCCCCAGCATTTT
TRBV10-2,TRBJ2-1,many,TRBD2,CAALAGGENEQFF,TGCGCCGCCTTAGCGGGAGGGGAGAATGAGCAGTTCTTC
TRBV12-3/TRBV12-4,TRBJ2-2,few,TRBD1,CASSLAQGQGITGELFF,TGTGCCAGCAGTTTAGCTCAGGGACAGGGGATCACCGGGGAGCTGTTTTTT
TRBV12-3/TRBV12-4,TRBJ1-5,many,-,CASSFDPGTNQPQHF,TGTGCCAGCAGTTTTGATCCAGGTACCAATCAGCCCCAGCATTTT
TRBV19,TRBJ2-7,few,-,CASSIDLTYNTYEQYF,TGTGCCAGTAGTATAGATCTTACCTACAACACCTACGAGCAGTACTTC
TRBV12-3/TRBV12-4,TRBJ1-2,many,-,CASSLRGFGGNYGYTF,TGTGCCAGCAGTTTACGAGGGTTTGGCGGTAACTATGGCTACACCTTC
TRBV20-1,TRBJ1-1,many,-,CSALQGTVNTEAFF,TGCAGTGCCCTACAGGGTACAGTGAACACTGAAGCTTTCTTT
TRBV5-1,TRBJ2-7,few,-,CASSLSVIGSYEQYF,TGCGCCAGCAGCTTGTCTGTGATCGGCTCCTACGAGCAGTACTTC
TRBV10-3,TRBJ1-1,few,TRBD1,CATYAPQGAGTEAFF,TGTGCCACCTACGCTCCACAGGGGGCAGGCACTGAAGCTTTCTTT
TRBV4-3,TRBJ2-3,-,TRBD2,CASSQTGTSGTDTQYF,TGCGCCAGCAGCCAAACCGGGACTAGCGGCACAGATACGCAGTATTTT
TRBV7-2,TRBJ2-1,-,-,CASSFTGSYNEQFF,TGTGCCAGCAGCTTCACAGGGAGTTACAATGAGCAGTTCTTC
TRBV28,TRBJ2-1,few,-,CASSSQLNEQFF,TGTGCCAGCAGTTCGCAGTTGAATGAGCAGTTCTTC
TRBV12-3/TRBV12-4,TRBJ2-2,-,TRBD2,CASSSILAGANTGELFF,TGTGCCAGCAGTTCGATACTAGCGGGGGCGAACACCGGGGAGCTGTTTTTT
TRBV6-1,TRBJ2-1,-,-,CASTRTYSYNEQFF,TGTGCCAGCACCAGGACTTACTCCTACAATGAGCAGTTCTTC
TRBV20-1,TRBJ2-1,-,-,CSATRARGLDPNEQFF,TGCAGTGCTACGAGGGCTAGGGGCCTAGATCCCAATGAGCAGTTCTTC
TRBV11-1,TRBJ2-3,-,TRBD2,CASSSGTSGRSRTDTQYF,TGTGCCAGCAGCTCCGGGACTAGCGGGAGGAGTAGAACAGATACGCAGTATTTT
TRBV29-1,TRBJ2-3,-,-,CSARGRVTDTQYF,TGCAGCGCCCGGGGCAGGGTGACAGATACGCAGTATTTT